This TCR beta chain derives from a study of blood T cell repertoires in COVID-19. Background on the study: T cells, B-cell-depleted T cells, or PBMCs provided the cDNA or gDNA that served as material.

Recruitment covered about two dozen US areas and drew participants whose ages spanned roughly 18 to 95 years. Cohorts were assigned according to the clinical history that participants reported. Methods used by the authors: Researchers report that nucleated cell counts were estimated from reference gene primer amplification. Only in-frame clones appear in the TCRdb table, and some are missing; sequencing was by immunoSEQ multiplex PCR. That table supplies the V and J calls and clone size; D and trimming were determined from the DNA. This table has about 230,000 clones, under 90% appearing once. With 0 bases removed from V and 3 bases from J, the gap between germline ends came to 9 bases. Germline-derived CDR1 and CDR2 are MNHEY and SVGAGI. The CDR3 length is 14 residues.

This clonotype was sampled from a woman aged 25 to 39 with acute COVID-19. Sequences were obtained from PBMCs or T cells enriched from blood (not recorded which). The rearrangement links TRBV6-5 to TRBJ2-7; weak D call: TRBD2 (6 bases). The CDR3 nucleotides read TGTGCCAGCAGTTACTCGGGGGGTGACTACGAGCAGTACTTC. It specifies CASSYSGGDYEQYF.